This TCR beta chain was captured by sequencing in a study of B cell selection in AIRE deficiency. Whole-study results and caveats: Shorter CDR3s marked shared Treg sequences, biased toward few non-templated insertions. Only about 9.3% of roughly 3,700 shared Treg sequences were patient-specific; 31.6% healthy-specific. Tconv and Treg cells from AIRE-deficient patients resembled healthy donors in TCRBV usage, CDR3 length and diversity. Around 30% of healthy-shared Treg TCRbeta sequences appeared in patient Tconv cells.

This clone was detected once. The antigen is undetermined. Clones were sequenced by immunoSEQ multiplex PCR, and TCRdb holds only the in-frame ones, with some missing. Of approximately 22,000 clones listed, about nine tenths are singletons. Sorted regulatory T cells were CD4-positive, CD25-high and CD127-low or negative. The sequence was collected from a human donor in good health. Specimen: CD4+CD25+ Tregs sorted from PBMCs.

The CDR3 sequence is CATSRGGRAGRGQETQYF. CDR3 nucleotide sequence: TGTGCCACCAGCAGAGGGGGAAGGGCAGGGAGAGGGCAAGAGACCCAGTACTTC. J is TRBJ2-5 and V is TRBV15; D possibly matches TRBD1 or TRBD2 (5 bases each). Germline V gene lookup returns CDR1 LNHNV and CDR2 YYDKDF (reference sequence). This CDR3 comprises 18 residues. V lost 1 base to trimming and J lost 2 bases, with 20 bases between them.